This TCR beta chain originates from a study of CD8+CD57+ T cells in acquired aplastic anemia. Only patients with CD8+CD57+ cell expansion on flow cytometry were chosen for sequencing. Profiles of TCR beta VDJ and CDR3 were generated from a genomic DNA template. TCRdb re-analysed the reads in MiXCR, keeping a single row per CDR3 protein. Here the sample spans fewer than 250,000 distinct CDR3 sequences, more than 45% being singletons. This clonotype was observed once. Its antigen is unidentified. Study results and caveats: Patients had twenty-nine CD8+ CDR3 sequences in common with controls (the shared set).

The CDR3 has 15 residues. Germline CDR1 is MNHNY and CDR2 is SVGAGI (reference sequence). Trimming took 7 bases from V and 4 from J, leaving 19 bases between them. Sequenced: sorted CD4+, CD8+, or CD8+CD57+ T cells (not recorded which) from PBMCs. This sequence originates from a human donor with aplastic anemia. The chain is built from TRBV6-6 and TRBJ1-2; tentatively, D is TRBD1 (6 bases). CDR3 region: CASIPPSGRGYGYTF. The DNA for the CDR3 is TGTGCCAGCATTCCCCCGTCGGGCAGGGGCTATGGCTACACCTTC.